The 4 T cell receptor beta chains below come from one sample, sequenced in a study of tumor and adjacent non-tumor tissue in lung cancer. Three rounds of nested PCR, following a modified ARM-PCR protocol, produced the TCRbeta library. MiXCR, run by TCRdb on the multiplex PCR reads, gives a single entry per CDR3 protein. The repertoire holds tens of thousands of distinct CDR3 sequences, with under 70% as singletons. No cell sorting was done before RNA was extracted from the tissue. More than 3 cm separated this lung sample from the edge of the tumor. Material for sequencing was distant non-tumor lung tissue. These receptors came from a woman aged 45-65 years with non-small cell lung cancer.

A word on this clonotype: Since no conserved phenylalanine or tryptophan closes the CDR3, a read error is the likely cause. The gene calls are TRBV11-2 and TRBJ2-2; 7 bases map to TRBD1. The CDR3 runs 18 residues. Germline V gene data show CDR1 as SGHAT and CDR2 as FQNNGV. The CDR3 here is CASSSTAYRGKNTRELFL. The CDR3 nucleotides are TGTGCCAGCAGCTCCACCGCATACAGGGGAAAGAACACCCGGGAGCTGTTTTTG.

A note on this clonotype: No conserved phenylalanine or tryptophan ends this CDR3, so it is likely a read error. The chain couples TRBV7-9 to TRBJ2-5; unclear D gene. Per germline, CDR1 SEHNR and CDR2 FQNEAQ (reference sequence). V was shortened by 3 bases and J by 2 bases, with 10 bases between the two germline ends. The CDR3 totals 14 residues. The CDR3 region is CASSFDVGQETQYL. DNA of the CDR3: TGTGCCAGCAGCTTTGACGTCGGACAAGAGACCCAGTACTTA.

Of note for this clonotype: A much larger clone differs from this one at a single base, so this may be a read error. This chain joins TRBV28 and TRBJ1-2; maybe TRBD1 (6 bases). The germline V and J ends were trimmed by 7 bases and 4 bases, with 16 bases remaining between them. This CDR3 region has 14 residues. Germline assignment: CDR1 MDHEN and CDR2 SYDVKM. Written as DNA, the CDR3 is TGTGCCAGCACTCAGGGACAAATTATCTATGGCTACACCTTC. Residues: CASTQGQIIYGYTF.

As for this clonotype: This may stem from a read error, because a much larger clone lies one nucleotide away. The chain recombines TRBV28 with TRBJ2-3, with TRBD1 matching over 7 bases. The CDR3 runs 15 residues. Germline V gene data show CDR1 as MDHEN and CDR2 as SYDVKM. The CDR3 DNA is TGTGCCACGATGAACCCGACAGGGCTGACAGATATGCAGTATTTT. This encodes CATMNPTGLTDMQYF.